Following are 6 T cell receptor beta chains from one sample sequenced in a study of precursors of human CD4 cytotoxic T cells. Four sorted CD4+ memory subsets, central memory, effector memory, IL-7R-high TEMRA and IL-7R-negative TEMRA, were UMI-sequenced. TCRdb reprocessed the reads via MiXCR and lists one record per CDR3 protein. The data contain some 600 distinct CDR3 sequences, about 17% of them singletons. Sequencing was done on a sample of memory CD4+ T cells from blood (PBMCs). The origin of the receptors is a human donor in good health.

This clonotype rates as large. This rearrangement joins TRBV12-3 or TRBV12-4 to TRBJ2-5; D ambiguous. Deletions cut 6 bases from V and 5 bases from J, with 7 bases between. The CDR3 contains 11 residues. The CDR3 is CASSLGETQYF. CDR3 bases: TGTGCCAGCAGCCTAGGCGAGACCCAGTACTTC.

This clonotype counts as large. CDR3 loop: CASSLVGQRTDTQYF. CDR3 nucleotide sequence: TGTGCCAGCAGCTTAGTGGGACAGCGGACAGATACGCAGTATTTT. V usage is TRBV7-9 and J usage is TRBJ2-3; 7 bases map to TRBD1. Per the germline V gene, CDR1 is SEHNR and CDR2 is FQNEAQ (reference sequence). This CDR3 has 15 amino acids. After removal of 1 base from V and 3 bases from J, the junction contained 4 bases not matched to a gene.

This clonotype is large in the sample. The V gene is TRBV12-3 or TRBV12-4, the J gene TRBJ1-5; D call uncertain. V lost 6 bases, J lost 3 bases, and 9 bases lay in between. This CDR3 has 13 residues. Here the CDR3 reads CASRAQNNQPQHF. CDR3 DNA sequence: TGTGCCAGCAGGGCACAGAACAATCAGCCCCAGCATTTT.

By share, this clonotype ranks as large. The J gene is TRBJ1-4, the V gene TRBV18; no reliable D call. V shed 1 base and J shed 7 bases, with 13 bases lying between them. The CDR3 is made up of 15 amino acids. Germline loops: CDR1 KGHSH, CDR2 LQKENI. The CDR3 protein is CASSPRREVGEKLFF. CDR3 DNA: TGTGCCAGCTCACCACGTAGGGAAGTCGGTGAAAAACTGTTTTTT.

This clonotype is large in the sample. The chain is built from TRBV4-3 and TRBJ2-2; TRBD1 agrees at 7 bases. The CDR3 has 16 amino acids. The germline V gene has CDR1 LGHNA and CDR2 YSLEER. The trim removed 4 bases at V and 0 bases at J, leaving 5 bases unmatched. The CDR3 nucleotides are TGCGCCAGCAGCCCGACAGGGAATCCGAACACCGGGGAGCTGTTTTTT. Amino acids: CASSPTGNPNTGELFF.

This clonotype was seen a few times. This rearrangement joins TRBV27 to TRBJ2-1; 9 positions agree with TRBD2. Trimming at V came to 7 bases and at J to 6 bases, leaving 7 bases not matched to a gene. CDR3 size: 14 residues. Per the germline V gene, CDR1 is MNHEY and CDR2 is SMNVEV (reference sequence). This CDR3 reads CASTRSSGANEQFF. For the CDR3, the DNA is TGTGCCAGCACTCGGTCTAGCGGGGCCAATGAGCAGTTCTTC.